These 25 T cell receptor beta chains were all obtained from the same sample, sequenced in a study of cytomegalovirus exposure and HLA in healthy donors. It was with 60 Vbeta and 13 Jbeta primers that the PCR ran. Sequencing was performed with immunoSEQ multiplex PCR; in TCRdb, only in-frame clones are kept and a portion is missing. The table records 63,000 or so clones, around 79% of them present only once. The sample comprised PBMCs. Source of these receptors: a woman in her twenties or thirties in good health and CMV-seropositive.

The chain is built from TRBV4-3 and TRBJ2-1; 9 bases match TRBD2. The germline V gene has CDR1 LGHNA and CDR2 YSLEER. Germline trimming cut 4 bases from V and 6 bases from J; bases unmatched to any gene: 7. CDR3 length: 15 residues. CDR3: CASSPRGGVGNEQFF. CDR3 coding DNA: TGCGCCAGCAGCCCGCGGGGGGGGGTCGGCAATGAGCAGTTCTTC.

This chain uses TRBV4-2 with TRBJ1-4; possibly TRBD1 for D (6 bases). The CDR3 loop spans 16 amino acids. The germline V gene encodes CDR1 LGHNA and CDR2 YNFKEQ. Trimming stripped 0 bases from V and 5 bases from J, with 13 bases between. The DNA for the CDR3 is TGTGCCAGCAGCCAAGAATTTGGACAGCTCAATGAAAAACTGTTTTTT. It is translated as CASSQEFGQLNEKLFF.

The chain combines TRBV27 with TRBJ1-2; 8 nucleotides match TRBD1. The junction had 14 bases not matched to a gene; V was cut back by 6 bases and J by 8 bases. The V gene's germline CDR1 is MNHEY and CDR2 SMNVEV (reference sequence). CDR3 size: 15 residues. The CDR3 is CASSPHPTGVLGYTF. In nucleotides, the CDR3 is TGTGCCAGCAGCCCCCACCCGACAGGGGTTTTAGGCTACACCTTC.

This chain joins TRBV13 and TRBJ2-1; possibly TRBD1 for D (5 bases). The CDR3 covers 12 residues. Germline V gene lookup returns CDR1 PRHDT and CDR2 FYEKMQ (reference sequence). Deletions cut 5 bases from V and 10 bases from J, with 12 bases between. In nucleotides, the CDR3 is TGTGCCAGCAGCCCGCTGTGGGGCGAGCAGTTCTTC. Its protein is CASSPLWGEQFF.

The chain links TRBV19 to TRBJ2-7; TRBD2 matches at 11 bases. CDR3 size: 14 residues. V shed 7 bases and J 3 bases; nucleotides not matched to a gene: 5. Germline V gene data show CDR1 as LNHDA and CDR2 as SQIVND (reference sequence). The CDR3 DNA follows: TGTGCCAGTAAGGAGACTAGCGGGATCTACGAGCAGTACTTC. Translated, it gives CASKETSGIYEQYF.

The table lists this clone with a few counts. This chain links TRBV11-2 with TRBJ2-7; 10 positions match TRBD2. The CDR3 runs 19 residues. With V trimmed by 2 bases and J by 4 bases, 17 bases remained unmatched. Germline V CDR1 and CDR2: SGHAT, FQNNGV. The CDR3 DNA sequence: TGTGCCAGCAGCTTACTTTCCAACAGATGGTCTAGCGGGAGTTACGAGCAGTACTTC. This gives the protein CASSLLSNRWSSGSYEQYF.

CDR3 sequence reads: CAISELVFRLAGYNEQFF. The DNA for the CDR3 is TGTGCCATCAGTGAGTTAGTTTTCCGCCTAGCCGGCTACAATGAGCAGTTCTTC. The rearrangement uses TRBV10-3 and TRBJ2-1, with a possible D match to TRBD2 (5 bases). V was shortened by 1 base and J by 3 bases, with 19 bases between the two germline ends. Germline V CDR1 and CDR2: ENHRY, SYGVKD. The CDR3 consists of 18 residues.

The CDR3 region is CASLAQGSYEQYF. DNA for the CDR3: TGTGCCAGCTTAGCTCAGGGCAGCTACGAGCAGTACTTC. This chain joins TRBV5-6 and TRBJ2-7; D might be TRBD1 (5 bases). The V end was cut by 7 bases, the J end by 3 bases, with 14 bases between. CDR3 length: 13 residues. Germline loops: CDR1 SGHDT, CDR2 YYEEEE. Full variable domain (missing parts from reference TRBV5-6 and TRBJ2-7): DAGVTQSPTHLIKTRGQQVTLRCSPKSGHDTVSWYQQALGQGPQFIFQYYEEEERQRGNFPDRFSGHQFPNYSSELNVNALLLGDSALYLCASLAQGSYEQYFGPGTRLTVT.

The rearrangement uses TRBV6-5 and TRBJ2-5; weak D call: TRBD1 (6 bases). V was pared by 0 bases and J by 7 bases, with 15 bases between. There are 15 residues in the CDR3. Per germline, CDR1 MNHEY and CDR2 SVGAGI. CDR3 region: CASSYSRAEGGTQYF. CDR3 DNA: TGTGCCAGCAGTTACTCGAGGGCTGAAGGGGGGACCCAGTACTTC.

The rearrangement joins TRBV29-1 to TRBJ1-2; the D gene is possibly TRBD1 (5 bases). Germline-derived CDR1 and CDR2 are SQVTM and ANQGSEA. The CDR3 consists of 14 residues. V was trimmed by 2 bases and J by 8 bases, leaving 18 bases between them. The CDR3 spells CSVEKGTGLRGYTF. CDR3 coding DNA: TGCAGCGTTGAAAAGGGGACGGGACTGCGGGGCTACACCTTC. The entire variable domain, with the rest obtained from reference TRBV29-1 and TRBJ1-2, is as follows: SAVISQKPSRDICQRGTSLTIQCQVDSQVTMMFWYRQQPGQSLTLIATANQGSEATYESGFVIDKFPISRPNLTFSTLTVSNMSPEDSSIYLCSVEKGTGLRGYTFGSGTRLTVV.

This rearrangement joins TRBV10-3 to TRBJ1-1; perhaps TRBD1 as D (6 bases). The CDR3 spans 15 residues. Germline V gene lookup returns CDR1 ENHRY and CDR2 SYGVKD. V lost 1 base, J lost 1 base, and 10 bases lay in between. CDR3 residues: CAISEWAGANTEAFF. The CDR3 nucleotides read TGTGCCATCAGTGAGTGGGCAGGGGCGAACACTGAAGCTTTCTTT.

This clone has only one observation. The chain links TRBV27 to TRBJ2-3; 7 positions agree with TRBD1. This CDR3 has 15 amino acids. CDR1 MNHEY and CDR2 SMNVEV come from the germline V gene (reference sequence). The V segment lost 5 bases and the J segment 2 bases; nucleotides outside the gene matches: 7. The CDR3 here is CASSTGEGVTDTQYF. The CDR3 DNA reads as TGTGCCAGCAGTACAGGGGAAGGGGTCACAGATACGCAGTATTTT.

The V and J genes are TRBV7-3 and TRBJ2-1, with D maybe TRBD2 (5 bases). V gave up 5 bases and J gave up 7 bases, with 15 bases separating them. Per the germline V gene, CDR1 is SGHTA and CDR2 is FQGTGA. The CDR3 extends over 14 amino acids. The CDR3 is CASSPAGGTNEQFF. For the CDR3, the DNA is TGTGCCAGCAGCCCCGCGGGTGGTACTAATGAGCAGTTCTTC.

The J gene is TRBJ1-1, the V gene TRBV7-9, with a weak D call TRBD1 (5 bases). Deletions cut 1 base from V and 3 bases from J, with 15 bases between. CDR1 SEHNR and CDR2 FQNEAQ come from the germline V gene (reference sequence). This CDR3 is built from 16 residues. CDR3 protein: CASSLGHGRADTEAFF. DNA of the CDR3: TGTGCCAGCAGCTTAGGCCACGGCAGGGCGGACACTGAAGCTTTCTTT.

V is TRBV5-5 and J is TRBJ1-5; maybe TRBD1 (5 bases). Per germline, CDR1 SGHKS and CDR2 YYEKEE (reference sequence). V lost 4 bases and J lost 4, with 21 bases in between. This CDR3 comprises 17 residues. This CDR3 reads CASSPLGATSANQPQHF. The CDR3 DNA sequence: TGTGCCAGCAGCCCGTTAGGGGCAACCTCGGCGAATCAGCCCCAGCATTTT.

The genes are TRBV19 and TRBJ1-1, with 7 nucleotides matching TRBD1. The CDR3 spans 15 residues. J gave up 0 bases and V 4 bases, and 5 bases lay outside the gene matches. Germline values: CDR1 LNHDA, CDR2 SQIVND (reference sequence). CDR3 nucleotides: TGTGCCAGTAGTACAAGGACAGGTCTGAACACTGAAGCTTTCTTT. Protein: CASSTRTGLNTEAFF.

V is TRBV5-1 and J is TRBJ2-7; D is perhaps TRBD2 (6 bases). The CDR3 totals 17 residues. Germline assignment: CDR1 SGHRS and CDR2 YFSETQ. V shed 5 bases and J shed 0 bases, with 21 bases lying between them. The CDR3 bases are TGCGCCAGCAGGTTCGCCCGGGGGACGGTCCTCTCCTACGAGCAGTACTTC. Residues: CASRFARGTVLSYEQYF. Supplemented by reference TRBV5-1 and TRBJ2-7, the full variable domain reads KAGVTQTPRYLIKTRGQQVTLSCSPISGHRSVSWYQQTPGQGLQFLFEYFSETQRNKGNFPGRFSGRQFSNSRSEMNVSTLELGDSALYLCASRFARGTVLSYEQYFGPGTRLTVT.

The genes are TRBV30 and TRBJ2-5, with D tentatively TRBD1 (5 bases). The J call is doubtful: the DNA matches TRBJ2-7 better. CDR3 length equals 15 residues. Germline V gives CDR1 GTSNPN, CDR2 SVGIG (reference sequence). The CDR3 is CAWKRPTGAYNEQYF. In DNA form, the CDR3 reads TGTGCCTGGAAGAGGCCAACAGGTGCCTATAACGAGCAGTACTTC.

The chain combines TRBV15 with TRBJ2-7, with D unclear. Trimming removed 0 bases at V and 5 bases at J, with 14 bases between. The CDR3 is 15 amino acids. The germline V gene encodes CDR1 LNHNV and CDR2 YYDKDF (reference sequence). As DNA, the CDR3 is TGTGCCACCAGCAGAGATACGGTAGTCCGAGACGAGCAGTACTTC. Translation: CATSRDTVVRDEQYF.

V usage is TRBV6-5 and J usage is TRBJ1-3; D is uncertain. The germline V gene has CDR1 MNHEY and CDR2 SVGAGI. The CDR3 totals 12 residues. Trimming shortened V by 3 bases and J by 7 bases, and 7 bases separated the two germline ends. CDR3 sequence: CASSYDLNTIYF. Here the CDR3 DNA reads TGTGCCAGCAGTTATGACTTGAACACCATATATTTT.

The rearrangement links TRBV25-1 to TRBJ1-1, with D possibly being TRBD1 (5 bases). CDR3 size: 15 residues. The germline gives CDR1 MGHDK, CDR2 SYGVNS. The V end lost 6 bases, the J end lost 3 bases, and 17 bases lay between the germline ends. CDR3 residues: CASRGGVRGDTEAFF. Here the CDR3 DNA reads TGTGCCAGCAGAGGAGGGGTCCGGGGGGACACTGAAGCTTTCTTT.

The chain has TRBV5-6 and TRBJ2-7; D might be TRBD2 (5 bases). V was trimmed by 3 bases and J by 1 base, leaving 20 bases between them. This CDR3 has 17 residues. Germline CDR1 and CDR2: SGHDT and YYEEEE. This CDR3 is CASSSRGAARVSYEQYF. The CDR3, as DNA: TGTGCCAGCAGCTCCCGGGGTGCCGCCCGGGTTTCCTACGAGCAGTACTTC.

This clone appeared once. Germline and junction disagree at one end, which may indicate a read error. This chain uses TRBV7-7 with TRBJ2-6; 8 bases fit TRBD1. This CDR3 region has 19 residues. Germline loops: CDR1 SSHAT, CDR2 FNYEAQ (reference sequence). The CDR3 DNA reads as TGTGCTAGCAGCCGGGCCCCAGGACAGGGAGCCTCTGGGGCCAACGTCCTGACTTTC. Translation gives CASSRAPGQGASGANVLTF.

This clone occurred many times. This chain joins TRBV4-1 and TRBJ2-7; 10 bases fit TRBD2. The CDR3 is 13 amino acids. V trimming: 11 bases; J trimming: 5 bases; junction bases outside the gene matches: 9. Germline V gene lookup returns CDR1 MGHRA and CDR2 YSYEKL. The CDR3 DNA reads TGCGCCGCGAGCGAGCGGGAGGGTCACGAGCAGTACTTC. Its protein product is CAASEREGHEQYF.

The count of this clone is one. One end of the junction does not line up with germline, which may come from a read error. The rearrangement uses TRBV7-7 and TRBJ2-5, with 8 bases matching TRBD1. The germline gives CDR1 SSHAT, CDR2 FNYEAQ (reference sequence). The CDR3 length is 15 residues. The chain's CDR3 is CASSLMQGALETQYF. As DNA, the CDR3 is TGTGCTAGCAGCTTAATGCAGGGGGCGTTAGAGACCCAGTACTTC. Together with reference TRBV7-7 and TRBJ2-5, the CDR3 gives the full variable domain: GAGVSQSPRYKVTKRGQDVTLRCDPISSHATLYWYQQALGQGPEFLTYFNYEAQPDKSGLPSDRFSAERPEGSISTLTIQRTEQRDSAMYRCASSLMQGALETQYFGPGTRLLVL.